The 19 T cell receptor beta chains below all came from one sample that was sequenced in a study of PD-1 blockade in classical Hodgkin lymphoma. Produced via immunoSEQ multiplex PCR; TCRdb's table is partial and in-frame only. Altogether approximately 65,000 clones are present, about 87% being singletons, with the ten largest covering around 13%. No patient escaped relapse after autologous stem cell transplantation, and brentuximab vedotin exposure varied. This material consisted of peripheral blood mononuclear cells (PBMCs), taken at baseline. These receptors were taken from a human donor with classical Hodgkin lymphoma.

The chain uses TRBV29-1 and TRBJ2-7; D is uncertain. CDR3 size: 11 residues. The V and J ends lost 4 bases and 4 bases respectively, with 8 bases between them. Germline assignment: CDR1 SQVTM and CDR2 ANQGSEA. CDR3 coding DNA: TGCAGCGTTGCCAATGGTTACGAGCAGTACTTC. Residues: CSVANGYEQYF.

CDR3 in amino acids: CASSLLVSSGLAETQYF. CDR3 coding DNA: TGTGCCAGCAGCTTATTGGTGTCTTCGGGACTAGCAGAGACCCAGTACTTC. The chain recombines TRBV7-9 with TRBJ2-5; 9 bases fit TRBD2. Germline V gene data show CDR1 as SEHNR and CDR2 as FQNEAQ (reference sequence). CDR3 length: 17 residues. J was trimmed by 4 bases and V by 2 bases; bases with no gene match: 11.

The rearrangement links TRBV9 to TRBJ2-1; D ambiguous. Trimming cost V 3 bases and J 8 bases, with 6 bases left between them. The germline V gene has CDR1 SGDLS and CDR2 YYNGEE. The CDR3 is 11 residues long. As DNA, the CDR3 is TGTGCCAGCAGCGGGAGTGATGAGCAGTTCTTC. This translates into CASSGSDEQFF.

This chain uses TRBV4-2 with TRBJ2-5, with 7 bases matching TRBD1. The end of the DNA aligns better with TRBJ2-7, so the J call may be wrong. The germline CDR1 and CDR2 sequences are LGHNA and YNFKEQ. This CDR3 region has 18 residues. This CDR3 reads CASSQDDLTGFGIYEQYF. The CDR3, as DNA: TGTGCCAGCAGCCAAGATGATTTGACAGGGTTTGGGATCTACGAGCAGTACTTC.

This chain uses TRBV27 with TRBJ2-7; tentative D call: TRBD1 (5 bases). The CDR3 is 13 residues long. The germline V gene encodes CDR1 MNHEY and CDR2 SMNVEV (reference sequence). The V end lost 5 bases, the J end lost 4 bases, and 12 bases lay between the germline ends. The CDR3 DNA sequence: TGTGCCAGCAGTGTGGCAGGGCTTTACGAGCAGTACTTC. Its translation is CASSVAGLYEQYF.

The chain recombines TRBV19 with TRBJ1-5, with TRBD1 as a possible D gene (5 bases). Trimming cost V 3 bases and J 8 bases, with 14 bases left between them. The CDR3 loop spans 14 amino acids. Germline lookup yields CDR1 LNHDA and CDR2 SQIVND (reference sequence). The CDR3 is CASSMEGFDKPQHF. CDR3 in DNA: TGTGCCAGTAGTATGGAGGGGTTTGATAAGCCCCAGCATTTT.

This chain links TRBV18 with TRBJ2-7; D possibly corresponds to TRBD1 (5 bases). With 6 bases removed from V and 6 bases from J, the gap between germline ends came to 15 bases. The CDR3 spans 13 residues. Per the germline V gene, CDR1 is KGHSH and CDR2 is LQKENI. The CDR3 loop reads CASSPGQTSEQYF. The CDR3 nucleotides read TGTGCCAGCTCCCCTGGACAAACTTCCGAGCAGTACTTC.

The genes are TRBV18 and TRBJ1-1; D remains ambiguous. The ends were cut back, 2 bases at V and 0 bases at J, with 4 bases in the middle. The CDR3 runs 13 residues. CDR1 KGHSH and CDR2 LQKENI come from the germline V gene. CDR3 in amino acids: CASSPSLNTEAFF. The CDR3 DNA reads TGTGCCAGCTCACCAAGCTTGAACACTGAAGCTTTCTTT.

The chain carries TRBV30 and TRBJ1-4; 7 bases are a match to TRBD1. Germline CDR1 and CDR2: GTSNPN and SVGIG (reference sequence). This CDR3 is built from 15 residues. V shed 0 bases and J 8 bases; nucleotides not matched to a gene: 9. CDR3 residues: CAWSVLRGRGEKLFF. The CDR3 nucleotides are TGTGCCTGGAGTGTATTGAGGGGGCGAGGCGAAAAACTGTTTTTT.

This chain joins TRBV27 and TRBJ2-7; TRBD2 aligns across 9 bases. Trimming at V came to 2 bases and at J to 6 bases, leaving 8 bases not matched to a gene. The CDR3 is 15 amino acids. The germline CDR1 and CDR2 sequences are MNHEY and SMNVEV (reference sequence). CDR3 residues: CASSLAGLASSEQYF. CDR3 nucleotides: TGTGCCAGCAGTTTAGCGGGACTAGCTTCTTCCGAGCAGTACTTC.

J is TRBJ2-5 and V is TRBV18, with D unresolved. The germline CDR1 and CDR2 sequences are KGHSH and LQKENI. Trimming shortened V by 2 bases and J by 4 bases, and 5 bases separated the two germline ends. The CDR3 runs 12 residues. Written as DNA, the CDR3 is TGTGCCAGCTCACCAGCGGCAGAGACCCAGTACTTC. It is translated as CASSPAAETQYF.

The chain couples TRBV9 to TRBJ2-3, with a tentative D call TRBD2 (5 bases). Per the germline V gene, CDR1 is SGDLS and CDR2 is YYNGEE. The length of the CDR3 is 15 residues. V lost 0 bases, J lost 5 bases, and 13 bases lay in between. Here the CDR3 DNA reads TGTGCCAGCAGCGTAGGAACTAGTCCGGGAGATACGCAGTATTTT. Translation gives CASSVGTSPGDTQYF.

This chain links TRBV7-6 with TRBJ2-7; D possibly corresponds to TRBD2 (6 bases). CDR3 length: 15 residues. Trimming shortened V by 1 base and J by 3 bases, and 13 bases separated the two germline ends. The germline V gene encodes CDR1 SGHVS and CDR2 FNYEAQ. The CDR3 nucleotides are TGTGCCAGCAGCTTAGTAGAGGGAGGCGGCTACGAGCAGTACTTC. This sequence encodes CASSLVEGGGYEQYF.

CDR3 DNA sequence: TGTGCCAGCAGCTATGACAGGGGTAATGAAAAACTGTTTTTT. Residues: CASSYDRGNEKLFF. This chain links TRBV7-9 with TRBJ1-4, with 8 bases matching TRBD1. This CDR3 has 14 amino acids. The J segment lost 4 bases and the V segment lost 4 bases, leaving 2 bases of the junction unmatched. The germline V gene encodes CDR1 SEHNR and CDR2 FQNEAQ (reference sequence).

V usage is TRBV19 and J usage is TRBJ1-2, with D possibly TRBD1 on 6 matching bases. Germline CDR1 reads LNHDA; CDR2 reads SQIVND (reference sequence). Between the trimmed V and J ends, which lost 9 bases and 3 bases, there was a span of 20 bases. The CDR3 has 15 residues. The CDR3 bases are TGTGCCAGCGCTGTACAGGGCTCAGAGGACTATGGCTACACCTTC. This codes for CASAVQGSEDYGYTF.

The chain joins TRBV18 to TRBJ2-7; perhaps TRBD1 as D (7 bases). The germline V gene has CDR1 KGHSH and CDR2 LQKENI. This CDR3 has 15 residues. With 3 bases removed from V and 6 bases from J, the gap between germline ends came to 18 bases. The CDR3 bases are TGTGCCAGCTCACCCCAACAGGGGCGGAGGGGCGAGCAGTACTTC. The encoded protein is CASSPQQGRRGEQYF.

The V and J genes are TRBV10-1 and TRBJ2-3; D remains ambiguous. CDR3 length equals 16 residues. The V gene lost 2 bases and the J gene lost 2 bases, with 14 bases spanning the gap. Per germline, CDR1 WNHNN and CDR2 SYGVQD (reference sequence). DNA of the CDR3: TGCGCCAGCAGTGAGGAGGCACGTCGGCCCACAGATACGCAGTATTTT. It yields the protein CASSEEARRPTDTQYF.

CDR3 protein: CASSARDSGNTIYF. CDR3 DNA sequence: TGTGCCAGTAGTGCGCGGGACTCTGGAAACACCATATATTTT. The chain couples TRBV19 to TRBJ1-3; no clear D gene. Germline CDR1 LNHDA, CDR2 SQIVND (reference sequence). V gave up 5 bases and J gave up 0 bases, with 8 bases separating them. The CDR3 sequence is 14 residues long.

The V call is TRBV9, the J call TRBJ1-4; D not certain. Germline CDR1 SGDLS, CDR2 YYNGEE. Trimming stripped 2 bases from V and 8 bases from J, with 16 bases between. This CDR3 is built from 15 residues. The CDR3 spells CASSVDLSKGEKLFF. The CDR3 coding sequence is TGTGCCAGCAGCGTCGACCTCTCGAAGGGAGAAAAACTGTTTTTT.